The table lists the clone carrying this TCR beta chain with many counts. Its antigen is as yet unknown. CDR1 is SGHTA, CDR2 FQGTGA, per germline. The length of the CDR3 is 15 residues. V was pared by 5 bases and J by 3 bases, with 7 bases of the junction left unmatched. After constant-region reverse-primer amplification, full-length variable regions underwent semi-nested PCR with Nested Universal Primer A. MiXCR, run by TCRdb on the 5' RACE reads, gives a single entry per CDR3 protein. Of 50,000 to 75,000 distinct CDR3 sequences detected, around a fifth appear once; the ten largest clones hold over 2.5%. Regarding the study as a whole: Tumor Tregs overlapped most with tumor, then blood, naive CD4+ cells. In terms of TCR gene usage, tumor memory CD4+ T cells clustered together with blood and lymph node memory CD4+ cells, as well as with lymph node naive CD4+ cells.

The sequencing sample was made of memory CD4+ T cells sorted from a lymph node. The sample's subset: memory CD4+ T cells, CD4+CD45RO+CD25-. The clonotype comes from a female donor with breast cancer. This chain connects TRBV7-3 to TRBJ2-1, with TRBD1 identical over 7 bases. The chain's CDR3 is CASSRTRDSYNEQFF. The CDR3, as DNA: TGTGCCAGCAGCCGGACCCGGGACAGCTACAATGAGCAGTTCTTC.